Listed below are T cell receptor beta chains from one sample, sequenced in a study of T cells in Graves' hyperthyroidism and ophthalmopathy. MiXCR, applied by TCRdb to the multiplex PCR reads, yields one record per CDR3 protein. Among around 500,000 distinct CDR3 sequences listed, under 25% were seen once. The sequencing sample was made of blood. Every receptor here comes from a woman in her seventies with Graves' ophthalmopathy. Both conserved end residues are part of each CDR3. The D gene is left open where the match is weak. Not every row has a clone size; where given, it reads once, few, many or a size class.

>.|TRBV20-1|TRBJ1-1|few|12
TGCAGGGAGGACTGGGAAGGATCTGAAGCTTTCTTT
CREDWEGSEAFF
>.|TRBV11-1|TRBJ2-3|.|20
TGTGCCAGCAGCTTAGGGTTCGCGGGGGCCCTCCAAGGGCGCGCGGATACGCAGTATTTT
CASSLGFAGALQGRADTQYF
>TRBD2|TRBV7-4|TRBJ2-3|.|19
TGTGCCAGCAGCAACCGGACTAGCGGGAGTGTAGTGGGCACAGATACGCAGTATTTT
CASSNRTSGSVVGTDTQYF
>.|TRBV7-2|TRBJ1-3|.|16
TGTGCCAGCAGCTTAGTTGGGGGACAAGCTGGAAACACCATATATTTT
CASSLVGGQAGNTIYF
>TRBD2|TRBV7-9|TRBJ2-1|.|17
TGTGCCAGCAGTGACAGAGTGGGACTAGCGGAATACAATGAGCAGTTCTTC
CASSDRVGLAEYNEQFF
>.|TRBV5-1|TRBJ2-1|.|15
TGCGCCAGCAGCTCGACAGGAAAGGCCTACAATGAGCAGTTCTTC
CASSSTGKAYNEQFF
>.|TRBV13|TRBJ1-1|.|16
TGTGCCAGCAGCGCCTCCGGGACCCACGGGTTCACTGAAGCTTTCTTT
CASSASGTHGFTEAFF
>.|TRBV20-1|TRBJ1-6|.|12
TGCAGTGCTAGTCCATATAATTCACCCCTCCACTTT
CSASPYNSPLHF
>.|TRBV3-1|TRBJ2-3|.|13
TGTGCCAGCAGCCAAGACGCTGGGAATACGCAGTATTTT
CASSQDAGNTQYF
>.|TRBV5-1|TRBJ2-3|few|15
TGCGCCAGCAGTCCGGACGGTAATCACCCAGATACGCAGTATTTT
CASSPDGNHPDTQYF
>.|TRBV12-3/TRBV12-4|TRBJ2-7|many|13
TGTGCCAGCAGTTTAGCGCAAGGGGTCGAGCAGTACTTC
CASSLAQGVEQYF
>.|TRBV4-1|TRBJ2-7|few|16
TGCGCCAGCAGCCAAGATGCAGGGATGAGCTCCTACGAGCAGTACTTC
CASSQDAGMSSYEQYF
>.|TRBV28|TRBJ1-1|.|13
TGTGCCAGCAGTCACGCATATTACACTGAAGCTTTCTTT
CASSHAYYTEAFF
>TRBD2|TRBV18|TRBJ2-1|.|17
TGTGCCAGCTCCCCTCGAGTGCCGGGAGGGACCTACAATGAGCAGTTCTTC
CASSPRVPGGTYNEQFF
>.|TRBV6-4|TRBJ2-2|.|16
TGTGCCAGCAGTGACGGGGATAAGATGGGCACCGGGGAGCTGTTTTTT
CASSDGDKMGTGELFF
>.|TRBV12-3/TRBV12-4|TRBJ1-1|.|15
TGTGCCAGCAGTTGGGGCGGAATTGGGAACACTGAAGCTTTCTTT
CASSWGGIGNTEAFF
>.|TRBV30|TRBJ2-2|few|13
TGTGCCTGGAGTTTATGGGCAGGGGGGGAGCTGTTTTTT
CAWSLWAGGELFF
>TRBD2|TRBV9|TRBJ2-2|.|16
TGTGCCAGCAGCGGCGGACTAGCGGGAGCAACCGGGGAGCTGTTTTTT
CASSGGLAGATGELFF
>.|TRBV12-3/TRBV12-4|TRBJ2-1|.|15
TGTGCCAGCAGTCCCCGAGAGGGGTTAGGAAATGAGCAGTTCTTC
CASSPREGLGNEQFF
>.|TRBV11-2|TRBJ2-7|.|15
TGTGCCAGCAGCCTAGGACGGGGAGGAGGCTACGAGCAGTACTTC
CASSLGRGGGYEQYF
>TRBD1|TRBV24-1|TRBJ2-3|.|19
TGTGCCACCAGTGACCACATGGGCCGGACAGGCCCGACCACAGATACGCAGTATTTT
CATSDHMGRTGPTTDTQYF
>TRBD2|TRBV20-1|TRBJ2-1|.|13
TGCAGTGCTAGCCCGGGACTAGCCGGCGAGCAGTTCTTC
CSASPGLAGEQFF
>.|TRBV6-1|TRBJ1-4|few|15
TGTGCCAGCAGCCTAGGGTCGGGGCGGGATGAAAAACTGTTTTTT
CASSLGSGRDEKLFF
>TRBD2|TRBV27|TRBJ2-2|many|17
TGTGCCAGCAGTTCTGATAAGACTAGCGGGAACACCGGGGAGCTGTTTTTT
CASSSDKTSGNTGELFF
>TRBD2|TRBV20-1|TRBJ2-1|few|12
TGCAGTGCTATTGGGACTAGCGGCTTTTTTTTCTTC
CSAIGTSGFFFF
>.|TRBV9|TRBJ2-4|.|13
TGTGCCAGCAGCGTAGGACCAGGAAACATTCAGTACTTC
CASSVGPGNIQYF
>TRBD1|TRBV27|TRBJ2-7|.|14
TGTGCCAGAGAATACTGGGACAGGCTCTACGAGCAGTACTTC
CAREYWDRLYEQYF
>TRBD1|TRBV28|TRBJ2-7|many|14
TGTGCCAGCAGTCCGGGACAGGTGAAGGACGAGCAGTACTTC
CASSPGQVKDEQYF
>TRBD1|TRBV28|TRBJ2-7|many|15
TGTGCCAGCAGTTTATCGACAGGGACACTCTACGAGCAGTACTTC
CASSLSTGTLYEQYF
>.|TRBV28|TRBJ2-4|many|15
TGTGCCAGCAGTCTCCCGTCCGCCCTGGAAAACATTCAGTACTTC
CASSLPSALENIQYF
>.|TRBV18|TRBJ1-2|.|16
TGTGCCAGCTCACCAATTGTGGGGGAACCGGTATATGGCTACACCTTC
CASSPIVGEPVYGYTF
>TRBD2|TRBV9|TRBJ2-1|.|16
TGTGCCAGCAGCGTAGCAAATGGACTAGGAGGCGATGAGCAGTTCTTC
CASSVANGLGGDEQFF
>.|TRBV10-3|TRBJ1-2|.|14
TGTGCCATCAGTGAGTCCAGGGATAACTATGGCTACACCTTC
CAISESRDNYGYTF
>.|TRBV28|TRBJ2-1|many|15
TGTGCCAGCAGTTTAGGCTGGCAGACATACAATGAGCAGTTCTTC
CASSLGWQTYNEQFF
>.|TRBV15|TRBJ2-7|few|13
TGTGCCACCGCCTCCACTTTGATGAGGGAGCAGTACTTC
CATASTLMREQYF
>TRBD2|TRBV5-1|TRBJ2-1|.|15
TGCGCCAGCAGCTTGAACCTAGCGGGACACAATGAGCAGTTCTTC
CASSLNLAGHNEQFF
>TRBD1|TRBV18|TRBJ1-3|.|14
TGTGCCAGCTCCACAGGGGGCTATGGAAACACCATATATTTT
CASSTGGYGNTIYF
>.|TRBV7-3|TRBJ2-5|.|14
TGTGCCAGCAGCCTACAGGGAGGTGGAGAGACCCAGTACTTC
CASSLQGGGETQYF
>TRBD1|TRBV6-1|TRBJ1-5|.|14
TGTGCCAGCAGTGAAAAACAGGGGAGTCAGCCCCAGCATTTT
CASSEKQGSQPQHF
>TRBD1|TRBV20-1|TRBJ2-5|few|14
TGCAGTGCTAGAGATGGGGCAGGGGGAAAGACCCAGTACTTC
CSARDGAGGKTQYF
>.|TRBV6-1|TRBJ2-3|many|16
TGTGCCAGCAGTGAAAGGGTCGGATACCTCACAGATACGCAGTATTTT
CASSERVGYLTDTQYF
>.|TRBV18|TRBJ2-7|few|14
TGTGCCAGCTCACCAGGGCGACAGTCCTACGAGCAGTACTTC
CASSPGRQSYEQYF
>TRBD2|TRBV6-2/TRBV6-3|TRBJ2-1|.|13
TGTGCCAGCAGTTGGACTAGCGGGTCCGAGCAGTTCTTC
CASSWTSGSEQFF
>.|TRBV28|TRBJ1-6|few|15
TGTGCCAGCAGTTCCCGGGATGACTATAATTCACCCCTCCACTTT
CASSSRDDYNSPLHF
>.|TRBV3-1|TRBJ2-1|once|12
TGTGCCAGCAGCCAAGAATCCCGCAAGCAGCTCTTC
CASSQESRKQLF
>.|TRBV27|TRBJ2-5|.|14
TGTGCCAGCAGTTTAACCCGGCAGTCCTTAACTCAGTACTTC
CASSLTRQSLTQYF
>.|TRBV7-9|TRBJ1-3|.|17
TGTGCCAGCAGCTTAGATCTTGGGGGTTCCTCTGGAAACACCATATATTTT
CASSLDLGGSSGNTIYF
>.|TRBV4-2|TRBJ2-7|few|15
TGTGCCAGCAGCCAAGATGGGGCCACTAGGTACGAGCAGTACTTC
CASSQDGATRYEQYF
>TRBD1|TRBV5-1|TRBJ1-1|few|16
TGCGCCAGCAGCTTCCTAGGAGGGGGCATGAACACTGAAGCTTTCTTT
CASSFLGGGMNTEAFF
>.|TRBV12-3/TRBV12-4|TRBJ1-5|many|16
TGTGCCAGCAGTTTTAGGGGGGGTAATAGCAATCAGCCCCAGCATTTT
CASSFRGGNSNQPQHF
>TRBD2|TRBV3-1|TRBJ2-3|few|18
TGTGCCAGCAGCCAAGAAGGGACTAGCGGACGAAACACAGATACGCAGTATTTT
CASSQEGTSGRNTDTQYF
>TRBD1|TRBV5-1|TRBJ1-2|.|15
TGCGCCAGCAGCCCCCGGGGACAGCGTAACTATGGCTACACCTTC
CASSPRGQRNYGYTF
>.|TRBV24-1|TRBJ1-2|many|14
TGTGCCACCAGTGATCCGACAGATGGCTATGGCTACACCTTC
CATSDPTDGYGYTF
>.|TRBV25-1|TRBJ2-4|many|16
TGTGCCAGCAGTAACACAGGGCCTCTAGCCAAAAACATTCAGTACTTC
CASSNTGPLAKNIQYF
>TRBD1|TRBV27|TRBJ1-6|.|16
TGTGCCAGCAGTTACGGACAGGGGATCGGAAATTCACCCCTCCACTTT
CASSYGQGIGNSPLHF